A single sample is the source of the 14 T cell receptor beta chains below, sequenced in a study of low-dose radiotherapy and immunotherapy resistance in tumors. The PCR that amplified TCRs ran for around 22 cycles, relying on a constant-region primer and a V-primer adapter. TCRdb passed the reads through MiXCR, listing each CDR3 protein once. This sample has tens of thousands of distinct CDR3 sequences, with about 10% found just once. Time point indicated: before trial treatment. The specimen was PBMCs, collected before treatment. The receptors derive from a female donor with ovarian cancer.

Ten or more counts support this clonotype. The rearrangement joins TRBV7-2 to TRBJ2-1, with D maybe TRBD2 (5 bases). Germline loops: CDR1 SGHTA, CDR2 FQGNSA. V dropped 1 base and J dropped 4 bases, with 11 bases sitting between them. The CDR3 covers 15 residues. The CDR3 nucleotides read TGTGCCAGCAGCTTAGGAGGGAACCTATACAATGAGCAGTTCTTC. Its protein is CASSLGGNLYNEQFF.

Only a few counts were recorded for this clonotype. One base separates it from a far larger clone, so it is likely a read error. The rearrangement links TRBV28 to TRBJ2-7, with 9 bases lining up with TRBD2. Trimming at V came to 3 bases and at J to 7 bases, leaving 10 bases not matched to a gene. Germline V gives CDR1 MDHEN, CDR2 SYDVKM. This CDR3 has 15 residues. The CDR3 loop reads CASSLAGLAGWEQYF. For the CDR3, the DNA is TGTGCCAGCAGTTTGGCGGGCCTAGCGGGATGGGAGCAGTACTTC.

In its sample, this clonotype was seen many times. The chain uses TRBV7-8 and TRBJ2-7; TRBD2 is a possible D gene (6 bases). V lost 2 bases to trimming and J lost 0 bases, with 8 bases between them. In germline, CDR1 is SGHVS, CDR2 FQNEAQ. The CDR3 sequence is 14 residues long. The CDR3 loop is CASSLRLDSYEQYF. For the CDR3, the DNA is TGTGCCAGCAGCTTACGACTAGACTCCTACGAGCAGTACTTC.

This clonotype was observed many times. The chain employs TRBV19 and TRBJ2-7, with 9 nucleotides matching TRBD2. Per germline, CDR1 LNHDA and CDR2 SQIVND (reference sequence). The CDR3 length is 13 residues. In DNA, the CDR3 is TGTGCTTCAACGGCTAGCGGGACCTACGAGCAGTACTTC. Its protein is CASTASGTYEQYF. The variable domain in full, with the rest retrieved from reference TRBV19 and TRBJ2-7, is DGGITQSPKYLFRKEGQNVTLSCEQNLNHDAMYWYRQDPGQGLRLIYYSQIVNDFQKGDIAEGYSVSREKKESFPLTVTSAQKNPTAFYLCASTASGTYEQYFGPGTRLTVT.

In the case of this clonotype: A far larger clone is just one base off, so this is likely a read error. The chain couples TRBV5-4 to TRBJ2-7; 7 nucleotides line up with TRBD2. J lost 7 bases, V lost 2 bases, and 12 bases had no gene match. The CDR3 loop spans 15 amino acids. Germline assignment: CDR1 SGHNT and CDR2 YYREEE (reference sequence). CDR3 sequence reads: CASSFSSGAYNEQYF. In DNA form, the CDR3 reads TGTGCCAGCAGCTTCTCTAGCGGTGCCTACAATGAGCAGTACTTC.

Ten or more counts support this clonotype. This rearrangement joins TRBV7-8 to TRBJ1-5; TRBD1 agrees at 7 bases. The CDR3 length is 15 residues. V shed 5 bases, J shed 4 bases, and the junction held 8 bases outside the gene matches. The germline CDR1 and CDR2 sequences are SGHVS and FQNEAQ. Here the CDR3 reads CASSPGQRGNQPQHF. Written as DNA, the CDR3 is TGTGCCAGCAGCCCGGGACAGCGGGGTAATCAGCCCCAGCATTTT.

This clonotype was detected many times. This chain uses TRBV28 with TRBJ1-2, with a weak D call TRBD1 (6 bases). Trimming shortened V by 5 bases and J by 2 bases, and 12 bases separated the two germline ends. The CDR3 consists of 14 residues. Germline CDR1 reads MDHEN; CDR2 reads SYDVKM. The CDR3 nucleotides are TGTGCCAGCAGTCCCGGGGGACAAAACTATGGCTACACCTTC. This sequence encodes CASSPGGQNYGYTF.

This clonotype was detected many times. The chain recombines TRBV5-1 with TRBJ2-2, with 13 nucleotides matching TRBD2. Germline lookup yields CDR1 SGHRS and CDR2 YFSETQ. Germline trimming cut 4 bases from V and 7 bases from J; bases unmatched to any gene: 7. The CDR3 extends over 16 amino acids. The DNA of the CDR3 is TGCGCCAGCAGCGCCACTAGCGGGGGGGCCGGCGGGGAGCTGTTTTTT. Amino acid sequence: CASSATSGGAGGELFF.

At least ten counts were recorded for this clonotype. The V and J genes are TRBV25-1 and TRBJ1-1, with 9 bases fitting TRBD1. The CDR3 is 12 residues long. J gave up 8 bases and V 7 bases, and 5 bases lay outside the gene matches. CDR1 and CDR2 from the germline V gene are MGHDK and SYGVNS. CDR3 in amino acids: CASNTGGGEAFF. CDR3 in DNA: TGTGCCAGCAATACAGGGGGCGGCGAAGCTTTCTTT.

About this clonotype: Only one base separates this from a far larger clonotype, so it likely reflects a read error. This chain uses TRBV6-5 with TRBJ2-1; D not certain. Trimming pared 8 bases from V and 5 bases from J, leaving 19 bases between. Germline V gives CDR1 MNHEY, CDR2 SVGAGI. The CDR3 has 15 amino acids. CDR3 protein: CASRKLPQEDNEQFF. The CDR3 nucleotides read TGTGCCAGCCGCAAACTACCCCAGGAAGACAATGAGCAGTTCTTC.

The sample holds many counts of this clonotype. The CDR3 DNA sequence: TGTGCCTGGGACTCCGGACAGGGGGCGACCTACGAGCAGTACTTC. Translating gives CAWDSGQGATYEQYF. J is TRBJ2-7 and V is TRBV30; 11 nucleotides match TRBD1. Germline CDR1 GTSNPN, CDR2 SVGIG (reference sequence). The CDR3 has 15 residues. With V trimmed by 5 bases and J by 2 bases, 8 bases remained unmatched.

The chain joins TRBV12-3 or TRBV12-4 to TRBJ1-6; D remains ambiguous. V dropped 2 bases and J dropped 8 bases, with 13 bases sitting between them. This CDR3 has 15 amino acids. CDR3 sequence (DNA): TGTGCCAGCAGTTTACCCCCCAAGGTGGATTCACCCCTCCACTTT. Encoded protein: CASSLPPKVDSPLHF.

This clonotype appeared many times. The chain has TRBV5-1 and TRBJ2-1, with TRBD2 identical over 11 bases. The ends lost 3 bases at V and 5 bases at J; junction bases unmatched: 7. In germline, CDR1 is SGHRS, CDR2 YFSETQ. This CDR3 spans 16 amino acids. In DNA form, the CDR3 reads TGCGCCAGCAGCTCCCCCCTAGCGGGAGGAAACAATGAGCAGTTCTTC. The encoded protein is CASSSPLAGGNNEQFF.

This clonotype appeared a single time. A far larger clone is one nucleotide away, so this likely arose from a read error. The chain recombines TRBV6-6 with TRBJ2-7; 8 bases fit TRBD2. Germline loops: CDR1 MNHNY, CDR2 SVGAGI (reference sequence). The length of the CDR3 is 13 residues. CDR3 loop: CGSSSTTSAEQYF. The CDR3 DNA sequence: TGTGGCAGCAGTTCAACGACTAGCGCCGAGCAGTACTTC.